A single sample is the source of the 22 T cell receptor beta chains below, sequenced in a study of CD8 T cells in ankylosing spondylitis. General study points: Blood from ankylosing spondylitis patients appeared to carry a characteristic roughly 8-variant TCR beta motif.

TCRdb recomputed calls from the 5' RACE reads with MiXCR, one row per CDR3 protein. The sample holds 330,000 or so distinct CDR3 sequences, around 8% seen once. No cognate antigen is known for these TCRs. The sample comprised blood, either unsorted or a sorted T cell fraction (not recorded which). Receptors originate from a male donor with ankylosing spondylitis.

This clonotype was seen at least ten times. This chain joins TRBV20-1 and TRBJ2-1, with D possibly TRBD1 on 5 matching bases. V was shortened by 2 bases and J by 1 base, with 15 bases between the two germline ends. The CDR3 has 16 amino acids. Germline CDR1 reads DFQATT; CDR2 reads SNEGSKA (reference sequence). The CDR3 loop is CSARQWGSPSYNEQFF. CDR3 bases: TGCAGTGCTAGACAATGGGGCTCACCATCCTACAATGAGCAGTTCTTC.

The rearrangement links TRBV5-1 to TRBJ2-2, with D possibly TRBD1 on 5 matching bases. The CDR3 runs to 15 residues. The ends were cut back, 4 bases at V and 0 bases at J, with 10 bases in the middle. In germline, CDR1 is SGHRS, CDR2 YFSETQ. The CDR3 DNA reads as TGCGCCAGCAGCATGCGGACAACGAACACCGGGGAGCTGTTTTTT. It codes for CASSMRTTNTGELFF.

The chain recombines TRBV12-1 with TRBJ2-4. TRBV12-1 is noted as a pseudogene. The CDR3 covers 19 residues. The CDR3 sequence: CASSLGREVIGIAKNIQYF. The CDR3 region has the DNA TGTGCCAGCAGCCTTGGAAGGGAAGTTATCGGGATAGCCAAAAACATTCAGTACTTC.

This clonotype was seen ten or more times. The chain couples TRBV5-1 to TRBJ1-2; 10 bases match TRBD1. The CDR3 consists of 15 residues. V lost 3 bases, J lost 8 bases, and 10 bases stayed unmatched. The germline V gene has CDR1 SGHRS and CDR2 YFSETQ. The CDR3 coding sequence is TGCGCCAGCAGCTGGGGAACCGGGACAGGGGAAGGCTACACCTTC. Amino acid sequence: CASSWGTGTGEGYTF.

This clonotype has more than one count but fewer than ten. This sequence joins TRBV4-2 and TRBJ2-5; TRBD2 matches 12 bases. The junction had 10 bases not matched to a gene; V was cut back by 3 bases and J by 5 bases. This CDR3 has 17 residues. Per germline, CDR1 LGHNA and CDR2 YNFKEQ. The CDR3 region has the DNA TGTGCCAGCAGCCAGTCCTCTAGCGGGAGGGCCTGGGAGACCCAGTACTTC. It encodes CASSQSSSGRAWETQYF.

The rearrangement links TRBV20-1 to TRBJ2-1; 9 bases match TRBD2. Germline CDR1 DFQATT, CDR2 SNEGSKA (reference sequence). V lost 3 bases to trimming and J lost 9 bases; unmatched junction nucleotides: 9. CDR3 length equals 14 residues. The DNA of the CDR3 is TGCAGTGCTAGTCGGCGGGAGGGCCGGGGTGAGCAGTTCTTC. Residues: CSASRREGRGEQFF.

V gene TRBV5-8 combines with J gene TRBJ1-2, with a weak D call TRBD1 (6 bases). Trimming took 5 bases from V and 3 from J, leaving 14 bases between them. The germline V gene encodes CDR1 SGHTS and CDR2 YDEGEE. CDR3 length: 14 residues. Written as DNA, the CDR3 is TGTGCCAGCAGGTTCAGGGGATCCCACTATGGCTACACCTTC. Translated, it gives CASRFRGSHYGYTF.

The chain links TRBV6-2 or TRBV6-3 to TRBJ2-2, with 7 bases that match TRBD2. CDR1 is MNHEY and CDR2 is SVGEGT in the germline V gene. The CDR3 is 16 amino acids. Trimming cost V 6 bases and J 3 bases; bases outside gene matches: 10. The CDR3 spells CASRGPGTTYTGELFF. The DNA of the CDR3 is TGTGCCAGCAGGGGCCCCGGGACTACCTACACCGGGGAGCTGTTTTTT.

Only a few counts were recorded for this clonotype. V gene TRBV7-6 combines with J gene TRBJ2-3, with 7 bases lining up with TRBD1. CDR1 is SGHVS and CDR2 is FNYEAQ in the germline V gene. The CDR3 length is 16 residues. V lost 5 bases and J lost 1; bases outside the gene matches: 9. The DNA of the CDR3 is TGTGCCAGCAGCCGGGACAGTTTCCAAGGCACAGATACGCAGTATTTT. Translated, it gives CASSRDSFQGTDTQYF. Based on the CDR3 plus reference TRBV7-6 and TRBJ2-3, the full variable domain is GAGVSQSPRYKVTKRGQDVALRCDPISGHVSLYWYRQALGQGPEFLTYFNYEAQQDKSGLPNDRFSAERPEGSISTLTIQRTEQRDSAMYRCASSRDSFQGTDTQYFGPGTRLTVL.

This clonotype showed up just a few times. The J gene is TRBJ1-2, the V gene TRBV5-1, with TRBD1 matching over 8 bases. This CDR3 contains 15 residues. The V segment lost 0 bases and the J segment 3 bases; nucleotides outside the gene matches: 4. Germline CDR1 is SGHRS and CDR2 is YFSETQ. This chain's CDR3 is CASSLGQGAYYGYTF. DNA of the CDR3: TGCGCCAGCAGCTTGGGGCAGGGGGCCTACTATGGCTACACCTTC. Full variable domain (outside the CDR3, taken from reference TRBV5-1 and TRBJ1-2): KAGVTQTPRYLIKTRGQQVTLSCSPISGHRSVSWYQQTPGQGLQFLFEYFSETQRNKGNFPGRFSGRQFSNSRSEMNVSTLELGDSALYLCASSLGQGAYYGYTFGSGTRLTVV.

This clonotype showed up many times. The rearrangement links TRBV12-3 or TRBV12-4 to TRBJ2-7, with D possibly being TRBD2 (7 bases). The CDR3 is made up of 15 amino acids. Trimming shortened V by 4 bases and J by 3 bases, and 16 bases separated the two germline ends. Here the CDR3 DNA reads TGTGCCAGCAGTTACAGGGTGCTAGCGGACTACGAGCAGTACTTC. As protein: CASSYRVLADYEQYF.

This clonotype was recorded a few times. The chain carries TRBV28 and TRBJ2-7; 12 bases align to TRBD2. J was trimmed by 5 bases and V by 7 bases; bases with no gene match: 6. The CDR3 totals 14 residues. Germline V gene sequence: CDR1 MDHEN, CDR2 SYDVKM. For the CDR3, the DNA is TGTGCCAGCAAGACTAGCGGGAGTATCAACGAGCAGTACTTC. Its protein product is CASKTSGSINEQYF.

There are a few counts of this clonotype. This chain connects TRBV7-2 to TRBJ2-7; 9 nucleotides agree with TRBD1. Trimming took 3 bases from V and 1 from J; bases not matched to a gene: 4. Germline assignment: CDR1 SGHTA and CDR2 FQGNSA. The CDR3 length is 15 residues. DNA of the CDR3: TGTGCCAGCAGCTTTACAGGGGGCAGTTCCTACGAGCAGTACTTC. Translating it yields CASSFTGGSSYEQYF.

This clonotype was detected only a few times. The CDR3 reads CASTRADEQFF. Here the CDR3 DNA reads TGTGCCAGCACCCGGGCGGATGAGCAGTTCTTC. J is TRBJ2-1 and V is TRBV27; D ambiguous. Trimming took 7 bases from V and 8 from J, leaving 9 bases between them. The CDR3 has 11 residues. CDR1 and CDR2 from the germline V gene are MNHEY and SMNVEV (reference sequence).

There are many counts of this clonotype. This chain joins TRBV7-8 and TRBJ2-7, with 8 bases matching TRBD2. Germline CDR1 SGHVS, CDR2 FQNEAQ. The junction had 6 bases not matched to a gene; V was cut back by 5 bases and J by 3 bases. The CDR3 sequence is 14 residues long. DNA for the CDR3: TGTGCCAGCAGCCCGCGGACTAGCCTCTACGAGCAGTACTTC. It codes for CASSPRTSLYEQYF.

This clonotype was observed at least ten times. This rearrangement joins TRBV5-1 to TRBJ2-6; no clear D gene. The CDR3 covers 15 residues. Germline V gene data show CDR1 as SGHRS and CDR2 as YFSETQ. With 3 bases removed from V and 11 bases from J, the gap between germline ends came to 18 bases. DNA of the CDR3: TGCGCCAGCAGCTCCACTCCGATGATTGGGGACGTCCTGACTTTC. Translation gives CASSSTPMIGDVLTF.

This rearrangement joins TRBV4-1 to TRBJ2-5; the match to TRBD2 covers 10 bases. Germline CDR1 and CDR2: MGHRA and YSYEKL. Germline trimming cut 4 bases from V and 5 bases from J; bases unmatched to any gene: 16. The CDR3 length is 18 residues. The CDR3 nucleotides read TGCGCCAGCAGCCCAAAAGAACGGACTAGCGGAGGGAGGGAGACCCAGTACTTC. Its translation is CASSPKERTSGGRETQYF.

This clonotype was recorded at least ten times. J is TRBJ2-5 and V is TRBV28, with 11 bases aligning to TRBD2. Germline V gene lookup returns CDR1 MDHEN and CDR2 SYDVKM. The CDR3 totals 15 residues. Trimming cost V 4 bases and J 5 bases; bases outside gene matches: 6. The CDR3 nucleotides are TGTGCCAGCAGTTACCTAGCGGGAGGTCGGGAGACCCAGTACTTC. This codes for CASSYLAGGRETQYF. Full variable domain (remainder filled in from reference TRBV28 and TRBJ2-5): DVKVTQSSRYLVKRTGEKVFLECVQDMDHENMFWYRQDPGLGLRLIYFSYDVKMKEKGDIPEGYSVSREKKERFSLILESASTNQTSMYLCASSYLAGGRETQYFGPGTRLLVL.

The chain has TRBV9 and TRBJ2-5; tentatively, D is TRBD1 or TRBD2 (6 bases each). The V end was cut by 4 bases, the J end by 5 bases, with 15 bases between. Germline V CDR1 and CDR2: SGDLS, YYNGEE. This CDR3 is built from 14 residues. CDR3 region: CASSPFLGGETQYF. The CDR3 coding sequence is TGTGCCAGCAGCCCATTTCTAGGGGGGGAGACCCAGTACTTC.

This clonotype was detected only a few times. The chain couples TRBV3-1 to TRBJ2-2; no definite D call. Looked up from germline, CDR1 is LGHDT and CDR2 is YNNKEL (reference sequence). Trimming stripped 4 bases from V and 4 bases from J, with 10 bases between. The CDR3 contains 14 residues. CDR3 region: CASSLSWATGELFF. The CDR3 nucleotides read TGTGCCAGCAGCCTAAGTTGGGCCACCGGGGAGCTGTTTTTT.

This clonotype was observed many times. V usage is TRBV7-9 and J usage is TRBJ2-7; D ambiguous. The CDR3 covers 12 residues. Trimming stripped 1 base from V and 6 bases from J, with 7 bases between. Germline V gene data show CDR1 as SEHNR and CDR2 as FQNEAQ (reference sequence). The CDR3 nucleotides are TGTGCCAGCAGCTTAGTCGGTCCCGAGCAGTACTTC. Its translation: CASSLVGPEQYF.

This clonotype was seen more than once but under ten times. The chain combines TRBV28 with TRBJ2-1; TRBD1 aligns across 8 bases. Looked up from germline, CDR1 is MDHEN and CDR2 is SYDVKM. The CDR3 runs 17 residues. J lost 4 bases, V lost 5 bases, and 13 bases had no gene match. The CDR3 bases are TGTGCCAGCAGTATCTCGACAGGGGCCAGTCCGTACAATGAGCAGTTCTTC. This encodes CASSISTGASPYNEQFF.